This T cell receptor (beta chain) was identified during a study of cytomegalovirus exposure and HLA in healthy donors. Study-wide context: It was reported in a later analysis that the 95 to 150 validation repertoires used the same platform as the approximately 670 first-cohort repertoires. The study, taken as a whole, reports: It was reportedly the case that the classifier diagnosed cytomegalovirus status with high specificity and sensitivity.

Note on this clone: Its antigen is unidentified.

With 6 bases clipped from V and 6 bases from J, the junction kept 9 bases outside the gene matches. The CDR3 contains 14 residues. CDR1 is MGHDK and CDR2 is SYGVNS in the germline V gene. Generated by immunoSEQ multiplex PCR, the TCRdb table keeps only in-frame clones and is missing some. The sample has some 350,000 clones, around 90% seen once. The V gene is TRBV25-1, the J gene TRBJ2-7; 9 nucleotides agree with TRBD1. Material: PBMCs. The source is a young woman in good health and CMV-seropositive. The CDR3 DNA reads as TGTGCCAGCAGAGCCGGGACAGGGTTCTCCGAGCAGTACTTC. This codes for CASRAGTGFSEQYF.